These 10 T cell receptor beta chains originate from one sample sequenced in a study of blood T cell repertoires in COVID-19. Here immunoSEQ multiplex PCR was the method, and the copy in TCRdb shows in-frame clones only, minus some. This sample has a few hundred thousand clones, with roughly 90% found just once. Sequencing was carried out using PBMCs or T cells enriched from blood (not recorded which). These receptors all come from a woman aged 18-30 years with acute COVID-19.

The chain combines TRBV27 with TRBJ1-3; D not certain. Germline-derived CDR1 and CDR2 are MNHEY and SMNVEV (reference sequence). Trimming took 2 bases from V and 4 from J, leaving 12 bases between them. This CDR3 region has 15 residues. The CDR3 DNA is TGTGCCAGCAGTTTAGAGGGCAGTTCGGGAAACACCATATATTTT. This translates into CASSLEGSSGNTIYF.

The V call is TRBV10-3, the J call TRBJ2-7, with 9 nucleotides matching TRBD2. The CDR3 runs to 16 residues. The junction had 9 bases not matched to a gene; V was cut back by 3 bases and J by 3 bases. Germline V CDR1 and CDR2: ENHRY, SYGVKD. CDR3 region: CAISDEGGRAFYEQYF. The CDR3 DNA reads TGTGCCATCAGTGATGAGGGCGGGAGGGCCTTCTACGAGCAGTACTTC.

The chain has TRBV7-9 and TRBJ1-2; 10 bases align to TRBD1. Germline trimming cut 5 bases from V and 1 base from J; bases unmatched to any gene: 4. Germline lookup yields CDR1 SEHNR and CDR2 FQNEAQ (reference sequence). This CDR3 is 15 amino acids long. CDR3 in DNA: TGTGCCAGCAGCCCCGGACAGGGGGATAACTATGGCTACACCTTC. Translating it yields CASSPGQGDNYGYTF.

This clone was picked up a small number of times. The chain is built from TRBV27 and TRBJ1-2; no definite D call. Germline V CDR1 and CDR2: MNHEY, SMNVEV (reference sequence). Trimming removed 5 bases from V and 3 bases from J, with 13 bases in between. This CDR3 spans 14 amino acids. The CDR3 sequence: CASSPWRTHYGYTF. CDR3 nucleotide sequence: TGTGCCAGCAGTCCATGGCGGACTCACTATGGCTACACCTTC.

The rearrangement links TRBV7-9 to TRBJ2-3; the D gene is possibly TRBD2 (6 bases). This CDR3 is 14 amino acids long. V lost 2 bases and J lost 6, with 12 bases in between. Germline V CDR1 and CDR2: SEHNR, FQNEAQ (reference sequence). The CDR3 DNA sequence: TGTGCCAGCAGCTTATCACGGGGGAAGGATACGCAGTATTTT. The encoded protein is CASSLSRGKDTQYF. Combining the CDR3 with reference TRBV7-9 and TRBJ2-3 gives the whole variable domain DTGVSQNPRHKITKRGQNVTFRCDPISEHNRLYWYRQTLGQGPEFLTYFQNEAQLEKSRLLSDRFSAERPKGSFSTLEIQRTEQGDSAMYLCASSLSRGKDTQYFGPGTRLTVL.

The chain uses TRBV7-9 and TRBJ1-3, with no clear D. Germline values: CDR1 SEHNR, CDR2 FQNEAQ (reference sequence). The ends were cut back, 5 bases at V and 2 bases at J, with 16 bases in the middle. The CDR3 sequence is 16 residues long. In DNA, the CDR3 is TGTGCCAGCAGCCCACGAGCTTGGCAGGCTGGAAACACCATATATTTT. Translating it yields CASSPRAWQAGNTIYF. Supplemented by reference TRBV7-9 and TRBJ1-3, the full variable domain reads DTGVSQNPRHKITKRGQNVTFRCDPISEHNRLYWYRQTLGQGPEFLTYFQNEAQLEKSRLLSDRFSAERPKGSFSTLEIQRTEQGDSAMYLCASSPRAWQAGNTIYFGEGSWLTVV.

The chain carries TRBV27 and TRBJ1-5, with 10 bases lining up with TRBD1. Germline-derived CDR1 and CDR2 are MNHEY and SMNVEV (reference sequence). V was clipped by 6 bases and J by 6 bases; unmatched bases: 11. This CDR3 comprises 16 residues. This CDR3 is CASSSHGTGVPQPQHF. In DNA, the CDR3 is TGTGCCAGCAGCTCTCACGGGACAGGGGTCCCTCAGCCCCAGCATTTT.

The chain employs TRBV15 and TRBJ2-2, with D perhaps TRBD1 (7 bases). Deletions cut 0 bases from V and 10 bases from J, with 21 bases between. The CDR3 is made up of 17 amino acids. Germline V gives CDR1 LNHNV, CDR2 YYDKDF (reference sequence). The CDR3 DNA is TGTGCCACCAGCAGAGATCCATATGCGGGACAGTCTAAGGAGCTGTTTTTT. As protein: CATSRDPYAGQSKELFF.

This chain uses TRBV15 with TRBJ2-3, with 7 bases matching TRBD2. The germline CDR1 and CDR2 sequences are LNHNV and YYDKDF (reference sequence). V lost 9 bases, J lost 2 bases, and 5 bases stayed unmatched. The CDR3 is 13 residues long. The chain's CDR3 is CATKAGSTDTQYF. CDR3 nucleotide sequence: TGTGCCACAAAAGCGGGATCCACAGATACGCAGTATTTT.

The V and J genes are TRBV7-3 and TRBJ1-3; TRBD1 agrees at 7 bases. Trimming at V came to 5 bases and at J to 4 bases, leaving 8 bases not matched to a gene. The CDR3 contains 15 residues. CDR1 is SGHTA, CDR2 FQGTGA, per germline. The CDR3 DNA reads TGTGCCAGCAGCCTTCAAACAGGGGTCGGAAACACCATATATTTT. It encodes CASSLQTGVGNTIYF.